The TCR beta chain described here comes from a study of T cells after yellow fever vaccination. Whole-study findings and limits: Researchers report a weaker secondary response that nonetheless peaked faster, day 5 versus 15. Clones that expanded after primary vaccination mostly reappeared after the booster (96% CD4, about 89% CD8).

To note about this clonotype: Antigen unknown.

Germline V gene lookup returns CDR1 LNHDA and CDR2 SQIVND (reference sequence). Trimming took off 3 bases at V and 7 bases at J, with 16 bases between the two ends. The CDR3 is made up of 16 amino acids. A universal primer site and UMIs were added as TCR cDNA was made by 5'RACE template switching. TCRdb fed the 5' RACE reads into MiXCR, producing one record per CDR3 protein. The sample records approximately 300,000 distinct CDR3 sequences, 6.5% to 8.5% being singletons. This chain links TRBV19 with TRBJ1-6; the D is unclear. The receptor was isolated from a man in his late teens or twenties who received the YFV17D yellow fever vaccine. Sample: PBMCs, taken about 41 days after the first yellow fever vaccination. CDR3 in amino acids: CASSMSGPTVNSPLHF. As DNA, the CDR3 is TGTGCCAGTAGTATGTCCGGGCCTACTGTGAATTCACCCCTCCACTTT.